This T cell receptor beta chain was recovered during a study of blood T cells in healthy people across ages. Germline CDR1 SGHTA, CDR2 FQGTGA. Trimming pared 2 bases from V and 4 bases from J, leaving 9 bases between. The CDR3 length is 14 residues. Next came a second PCR, run for roughly 6 to 11 cycles, which used a sample-barcoded 5' primer along with a J-beta primer mix. TCRdb recomputed calls from the 5' RACE reads with MiXCR, one row per CDR3 protein. The table lists hundreds of thousands of distinct CDR3 sequences, more than 20% of them singletons. The individuals who served as donors were healthy Caucasians living in Russia, aged roughly 6 to 95. Each donor had around 9.8 milliliters of peripheral blood drawn.

The sequence came from a man aged 70-80 years in good health. The rearrangement links TRBV7-3 to TRBJ2-1, with no clear D. Sequencing was carried out using blood. This chain's CDR3 is CASSLGFEYNEQFF. The CDR3 coding sequence is TGTGCCAGCAGCTTAGGATTCGAATACAATGAGCAGTTCTTC.